This is a list of T cell receptor beta chains from one sample in a study of identical twins. Using its own MiXCR run on the 5' RACE reads, TCRdb lists one record per CDR3 protein. The repertoire holds nearly 900,000 distinct CDR3 sequences, with more than 9% as singletons. These same data were also listed under a study on yellow fever vaccine responses in identical twins.

Sequencing input: PBMCs. The receptor set was obtained from a woman younger than 35 in good health. Each CDR3 is given with its conserved first and last residue. Fields, in order: D gene, V gene, clone size, J gene, CDR3 protein, CDR3 DNA. The D gene is left open where the match is weak. Size tells how often a clone was seen (once, few, many) or the class of an expanded clone, and some rows leave it out.

d_gene: TRBD2; v_gene: TRBV20-1; abundance: .; j_gene: TRBJ2-1; CDR3aa: CSAPMVAGYSYNEQFF; CDR3nt: TGCAGTGCTCCCATGGTAGCGGGTTACTCCTACAATGAGCAGTTCTTC
d_gene: TRBD2; v_gene: TRBV3-1; abundance: .; j_gene: TRBJ2-1; CDR3aa: CASSRSGGSNEQFF; CDR3nt: TGTGCCAGCAGCCGGTCGGGGGGGAGCAATGAGCAGTTCTTC
d_gene: TRBD2; v_gene: TRBV11-2; abundance: few; j_gene: TRBJ2-3; CDR3aa: CASSPLGASGSSSTDTQYF; CDR3nt: TGTGCCAGCAGCCCCCTCGGGGCTAGCGGGAGCTCTAGCACAGATACGCAGTATTTT
d_gene: .; v_gene: TRBV5-1; abundance: .; j_gene: TRBJ2-5; CDR3aa: CASSADSQETQYF; CDR3nt: TGCGCCAGCAGCGCGGACAGCCAAGAGACCCAGTACTTC
d_gene: .; v_gene: TRBV4-1; abundance: few; j_gene: TRBJ2-3; CDR3aa: CASSQDWQGGDTQYF; CDR3nt: TGCGCCAGCAGCCAAGATTGGCAGGGTGGAGATACGCAGTATTTT
d_gene: .; v_gene: TRBV18; abundance: .; j_gene: TRBJ2-7; CDR3aa: CASSPRETRGEQYF; CDR3nt: TGTGCCAGCTCACCGCGTGAGACTAGAGGCGAGCAGTACTTC
d_gene: .; v_gene: TRBV4-1; abundance: .; j_gene: TRBJ2-5; CDR3aa: CASSQTDSIQETQYF; CDR3nt: TGCGCCAGCAGCCAGACAGACAGTATCCAAGAGACCCAGTACTTC
d_gene: .; v_gene: TRBV5-1; abundance: many; j_gene: TRBJ1-1; CDR3aa: CASSLGLQGNTEAFF; CDR3nt: TGCGCCAGCAGCTTGGGGCTCCAGGGGAACACTGAAGCTTTCTTT
d_gene: TRBD2; v_gene: TRBV7-8; abundance: .; j_gene: TRBJ2-1; CDR3aa: CASTRLSLAGSQEQFF; CDR3nt: TGTGCCAGCACCAGATTGTCTCTAGCGGGATCTCAGGAGCAGTTCTTC
d_gene: TRBD1; v_gene: TRBV25-1; abundance: few; j_gene: TRBJ1-5; CDR3aa: CASRSGQEGNQPQHF; CDR3nt: TGTGCCAGCAGGTCGGGACAGGAGGGCAATCAGCCCCAGCATTTT
d_gene: .; v_gene: TRBV27; abundance: .; j_gene: TRBJ1-6; CDR3aa: CASSLLGSASDSPLHF; CDR3nt: TGTGCCAGCAGTTTATTGGGATCGGCGTCGGATTCACCCCTCCACTTT
d_gene: .; v_gene: TRBV6-1; abundance: .; j_gene: TRBJ2-3; CDR3aa: CASSTGLTDTQYF; CDR3nt: TGTGCCAGCAGCACGGGACTCACAGATACGCAGTATTTT
d_gene: .; v_gene: TRBV20-1; abundance: .; j_gene: TRBJ2-5; CDR3aa: CSATIEETQYF; CDR3nt: TGCAGTGCCACTATAGAAGAGACCCAGTACTTC
d_gene: TRBD2; v_gene: TRBV5-1; abundance: .; j_gene: TRBJ2-7; CDR3aa: CASSKTAGAYEQYF; CDR3nt: TGCGCCAGCAGCAAAACAGCGGGAGCGTACGAGCAGTACTTC
d_gene: TRBD1; v_gene: TRBV20-1; abundance: .; j_gene: TRBJ1-1; CDR3aa: CSAKTGMVSTEAFF; CDR3nt: TGCAGTGCTAAGACAGGGATGGTGAGCACTGAAGCTTTCTTT
d_gene: .; v_gene: TRBV7-9; abundance: .; j_gene: TRBJ1-2; CDR3aa: CASSPNENPYGYTF; CDR3nt: TGTGCCAGCAGCCCGAATGAGAATCCTTATGGCTACACCTTC
d_gene: .; v_gene: TRBV7-9; abundance: few; j_gene: TRBJ2-3; CDR3aa: CASSLRVGITDTQYF; CDR3nt: TGTGCCAGCAGCTTAAGGGTCGGAATCACAGATACGCAGTATTTT
d_gene: TRBD2; v_gene: TRBV9; abundance: .; j_gene: TRBJ2-1; CDR3aa: CASSVESGSYNEQFF; CDR3nt: TGTGCCAGCAGCGTAGAAAGCGGGAGCTACAATGAGCAGTTCTTC
d_gene: .; v_gene: TRBV18; abundance: .; j_gene: TRBJ2-7; CDR3aa: CASSMAAEQYF; CDR3nt: TGTGCCAGCTCTATGGCTGCCGAGCAGTACTTC
d_gene: TRBD2; v_gene: TRBV6-1; abundance: .; j_gene: TRBJ2-1; CDR3aa: CASTGLAGIDEQFF; CDR3nt: TGTGCCAGCACCGGACTAGCGGGAATTGATGAGCAGTTCTTC
d_gene: TRBD2; v_gene: TRBV28; abundance: once; j_gene: TRBJ2-3; CDR3aa: CASKPGGAGTDTQYF; CDR3nt: TGTGCCAGCAAGCCCGGGGGGGCCGGCACAGATACGCAGTATTTT
d_gene: TRBD2; v_gene: TRBV28; abundance: few; j_gene: TRBJ2-7; CDR3aa: CASSSAGRSGSYEQYF; CDR3nt: TGTGCCAGCAGTTCCGCGGGTCGTAGCGGGAGTTACGAGCAGTACTTC
d_gene: .; v_gene: TRBV7-9; abundance: few; j_gene: TRBJ2-3; CDR3aa: CASSPSEGGGTDTQYF; CDR3nt: TGTGCCAGCAGCCCTAGCGAAGGAGGGGGCACAGATACGCAGTATTTT
d_gene: .; v_gene: TRBV28; abundance: .; j_gene: TRBJ2-5; CDR3aa: CASRRGLGEETQYF; CDR3nt: TGTGCCAGCAGACGCGGGCTAGGGGAAGAGACCCAGTACTTC
d_gene: .; v_gene: TRBV9; abundance: .; j_gene: TRBJ2-7; CDR3aa: CASSVEPGDRYEQYF; CDR3nt: TGTGCCAGCAGCGTAGAGCCGGGAGATCGCTACGAGCAGTACTTC
d_gene: .; v_gene: TRBV4-1; abundance: many; j_gene: TRBJ1-4; CDR3aa: CASSQDPGLGAYGEKLFF; CDR3nt: TGCGCCAGCAGCCAAGATCCGGGACTAGGCGCATATGGTGAAAAACTGTTTTTT
d_gene: TRBD2; v_gene: TRBV6-1; abundance: .; j_gene: TRBJ2-1; CDR3aa: CATGTSGGIYNEQFF; CDR3nt: TGTGCCACCGGGACTAGCGGGGGGATCTACAATGAGCAGTTCTTC
d_gene: .; v_gene: TRBV7-9; abundance: .; j_gene: TRBJ2-7; CDR3aa: CASSRTYAHYEQYF; CDR3nt: TGTGCCAGCAGCCGGACTTATGCGCACTACGAGCAGTACTTC
d_gene: TRBD1; v_gene: TRBV12-3/TRBV12-4; abundance: many; j_gene: TRBJ2-1; CDR3aa: CASSPGTGFRFSNEQFF; CDR3nt: TGTGCCAGCAGTCCCGGGACAGGGTTCCGGTTTTCTAATGAGCAGTTCTTC
d_gene: .; v_gene: TRBV3-1; abundance: few; j_gene: TRBJ2-3; CDR3aa: CASSHPPSRGEPDTQYF; CDR3nt: TGTGCCAGCAGCCATCCCCCCTCGAGGGGGGAGCCAGATACGCAGTATTTT
d_gene: .; v_gene: TRBV6-1; abundance: .; j_gene: TRBJ2-7; CDR3aa: CASSGQQGSYEQYF; CDR3nt: TGTGCCAGCTCCGGACAACAGGGATCCTACGAGCAGTACTTC
d_gene: TRBD1; v_gene: TRBV27; abundance: .; j_gene: TRBJ1-4; CDR3aa: CARSRGLTEENEKLFF; CDR3nt: TGTGCCAGGTCGAGGGGGCTGACAGAAGAAAATGAAAAACTGTTTTTT
d_gene: TRBD2; v_gene: TRBV29-1; abundance: .; j_gene: TRBJ2-7; CDR3aa: CSGSASGGRWSEQYF; CDR3nt: TGCAGCGGCTCCGCCTCGGGGGGAAGGTGGTCCGAGCAGTACTTC
d_gene: .; v_gene: TRBV28; abundance: few; j_gene: TRBJ2-5; CDR3aa: CASSSPVGSPPQETQYF; CDR3nt: TGTGCCAGCAGTTCCCCAGTCGGGTCTCCACCCCAAGAGACCCAGTACTTC
d_gene: .; v_gene: TRBV7-2; abundance: .; j_gene: TRBJ2-4; CDR3aa: CASSPSNLHAKNIQYF; CDR3nt: TGTGCCAGCAGCCCCTCTAACTTGCACGCCAAAAACATTCAGTACTTC
d_gene: .; v_gene: TRBV20-1; abundance: .; j_gene: TRBJ2-3; CDR3aa: CSARPLAGTDTQYF; CDR3nt: TGCAGTGCCAGGCCCTTAGCGGGCACAGATACGCAGTATTTT